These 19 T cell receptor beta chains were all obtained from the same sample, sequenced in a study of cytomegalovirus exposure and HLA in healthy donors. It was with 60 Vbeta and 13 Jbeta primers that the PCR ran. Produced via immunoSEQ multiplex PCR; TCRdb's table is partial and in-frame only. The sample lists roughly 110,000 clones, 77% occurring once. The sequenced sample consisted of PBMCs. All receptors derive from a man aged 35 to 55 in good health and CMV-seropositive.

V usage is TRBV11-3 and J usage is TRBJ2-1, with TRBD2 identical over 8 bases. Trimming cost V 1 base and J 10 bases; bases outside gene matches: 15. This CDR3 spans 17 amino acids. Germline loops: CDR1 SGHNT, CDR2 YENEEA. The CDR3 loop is CASSLGPSGLALDEQFF. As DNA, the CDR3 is TGTGCCAGCAGCTTAGGGCCTAGCGGACTAGCATTGGACGAGCAGTTCTTC.

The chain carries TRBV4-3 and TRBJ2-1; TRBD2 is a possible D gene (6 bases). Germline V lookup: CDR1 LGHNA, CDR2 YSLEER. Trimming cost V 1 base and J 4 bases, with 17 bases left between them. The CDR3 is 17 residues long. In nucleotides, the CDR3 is TGCGCCAGCAGCCAAGGCCCGGGGGAGCGAGGGTACAATGAGCAGTTCTTC. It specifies CASSQGPGERGYNEQFF.

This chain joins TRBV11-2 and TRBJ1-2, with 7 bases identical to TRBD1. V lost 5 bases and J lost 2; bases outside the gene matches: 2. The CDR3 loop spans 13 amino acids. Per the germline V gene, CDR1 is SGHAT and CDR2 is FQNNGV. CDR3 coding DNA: TGTGCCAGCAGCCCGGACAGGAACTATGGCTACACCTTC. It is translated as CASSPDRNYGYTF.

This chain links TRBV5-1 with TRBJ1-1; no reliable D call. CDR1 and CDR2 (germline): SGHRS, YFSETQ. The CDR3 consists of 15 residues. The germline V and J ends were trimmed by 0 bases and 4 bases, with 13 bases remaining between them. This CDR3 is CASSLAPEVGTEAFF. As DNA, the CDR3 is TGCGCCAGCAGCTTGGCCCCAGAGGTCGGCACTGAAGCTTTCTTT. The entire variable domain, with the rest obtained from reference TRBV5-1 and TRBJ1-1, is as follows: KAGVTQTPRYLIKTRGQQVTLSCSPISGHRSVSWYQQTPGQGLQFLFEYFSETQRNKGNFPGRFSGRQFSNSRSEMNVSTLELGDSALYLCASSLAPEVGTEAFFGQGTRLTVV.

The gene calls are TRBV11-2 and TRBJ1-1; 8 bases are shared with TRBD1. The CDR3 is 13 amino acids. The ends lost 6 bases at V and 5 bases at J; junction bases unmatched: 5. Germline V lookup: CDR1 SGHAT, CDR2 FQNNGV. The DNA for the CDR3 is TGTGCCAGCAGAAGGGACAGGTGGACTGAAGCTTTCTTT. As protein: CASRRDRWTEAFF.

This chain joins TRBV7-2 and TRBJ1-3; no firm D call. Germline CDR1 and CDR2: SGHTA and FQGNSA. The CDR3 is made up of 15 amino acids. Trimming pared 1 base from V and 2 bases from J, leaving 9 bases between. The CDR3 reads CASSLGGSTGNTIYF. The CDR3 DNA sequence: TGTGCCAGCAGCTTAGGCGGGTCGACTGGAAACACCATATATTTT.

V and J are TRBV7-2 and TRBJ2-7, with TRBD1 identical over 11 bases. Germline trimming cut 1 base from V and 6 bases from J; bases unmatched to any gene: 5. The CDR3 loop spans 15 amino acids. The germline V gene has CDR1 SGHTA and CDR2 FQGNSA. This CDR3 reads CASSLVAGQGVEQYF. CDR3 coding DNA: TGTGCCAGCAGCTTAGTGGCGGGACAGGGGGTCGAGCAGTACTTC.

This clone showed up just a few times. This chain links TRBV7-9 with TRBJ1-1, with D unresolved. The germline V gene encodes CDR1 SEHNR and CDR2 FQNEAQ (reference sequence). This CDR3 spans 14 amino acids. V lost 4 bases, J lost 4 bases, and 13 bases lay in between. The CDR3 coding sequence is TGTGCCAGCAGCTCGCCGCGAGGTACCACTGAAGCTTTCTTT. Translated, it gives CASSSPRGTTEAFF.

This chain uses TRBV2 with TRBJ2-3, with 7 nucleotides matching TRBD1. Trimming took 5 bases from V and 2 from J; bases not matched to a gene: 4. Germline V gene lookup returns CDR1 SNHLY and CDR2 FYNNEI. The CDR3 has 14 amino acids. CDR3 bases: TGTGCCAGCAGTTGGACAGGACCCACAGATACGCAGTATTTT. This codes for CASSWTGPTDTQYF. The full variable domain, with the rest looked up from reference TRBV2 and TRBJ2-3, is EPEVTQTPSHQVTQMGQEVILRCVPISNHLYFYWYRQILGQKVEFLVSFYNNEISEKSEIFDDQFSVERPDGSNFTLKIRSTKLEDSAMYFCASSWTGPTDTQYFGPGTRLTVL.

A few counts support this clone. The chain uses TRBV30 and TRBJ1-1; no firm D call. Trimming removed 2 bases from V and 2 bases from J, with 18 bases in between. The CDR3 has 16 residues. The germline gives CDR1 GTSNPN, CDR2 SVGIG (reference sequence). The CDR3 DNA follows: TGTGCCTGGAGTTTAAGAATTTCGGGTTTTAACACTGAAGCTTTCTTT. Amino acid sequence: CAWSLRISGFNTEAFF.

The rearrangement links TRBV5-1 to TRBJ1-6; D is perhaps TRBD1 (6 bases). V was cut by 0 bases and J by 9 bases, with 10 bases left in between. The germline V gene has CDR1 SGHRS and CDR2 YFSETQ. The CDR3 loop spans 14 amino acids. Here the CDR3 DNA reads TGCGCCAGCAGCTTGGAGGGGGGGGGTTCACCCCTCCACTTT. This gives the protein CASSLEGGGSPLHF.

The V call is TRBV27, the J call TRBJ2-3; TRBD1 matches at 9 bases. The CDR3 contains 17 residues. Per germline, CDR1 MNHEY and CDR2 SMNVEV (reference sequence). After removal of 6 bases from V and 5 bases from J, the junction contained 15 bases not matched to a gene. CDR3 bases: TGTGCCAGCAGATTTAACCCCCGGGACAGGGTGGTAGATACGCAGTATTTT. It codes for CASRFNPRDRVVDTQYF.

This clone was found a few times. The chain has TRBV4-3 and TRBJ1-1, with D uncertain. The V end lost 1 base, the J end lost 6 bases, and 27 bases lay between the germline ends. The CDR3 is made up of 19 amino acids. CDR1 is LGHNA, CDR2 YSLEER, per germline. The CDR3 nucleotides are TGCGCCAGCAGCCAAGGGGTGAAGTGGAGGGAAGAGCGTCGGGCTGAAGCTTTCTTT. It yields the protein CASSQGVKWREERRAEAFF.

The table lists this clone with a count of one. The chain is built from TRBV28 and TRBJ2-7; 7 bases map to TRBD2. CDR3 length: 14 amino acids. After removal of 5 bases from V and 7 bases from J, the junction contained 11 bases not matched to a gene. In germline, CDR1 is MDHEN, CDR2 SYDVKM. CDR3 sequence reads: CASSPLGGGLEQYF. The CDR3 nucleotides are TGTGCCAGCAGTCCGCTTGGGGGGGGATTGGAGCAGTACTTC.

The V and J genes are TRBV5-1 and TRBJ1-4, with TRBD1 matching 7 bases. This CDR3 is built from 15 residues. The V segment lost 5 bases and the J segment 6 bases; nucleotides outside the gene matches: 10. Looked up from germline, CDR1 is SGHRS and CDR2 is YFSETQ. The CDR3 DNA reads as TGCGCCAGCAGGGCAGGGGGAAGAAGCGATGAAAAACTGTTTTTT. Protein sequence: CASRAGGRSDEKLFF. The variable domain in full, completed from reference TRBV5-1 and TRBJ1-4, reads KAGVTQTPRYLIKTRGQQVTLSCSPISGHRSVSWYQQTPGQGLQFLFEYFSETQRNKGNFPGRFSGRQFSNSRSEMNVSTLELGDSALYLCASRAGGRSDEKLFFGSGTQLSVL.

In DNA, the CDR3 is TGTGCCAGCATCGCCTGGACAGTGAACACTGAAGCTTTCTTT. This codes for CASIAWTVNTEAFF. The chain links TRBV28 to TRBJ1-1; D is perhaps TRBD1 (6 bases). CDR3 length: 14 amino acids. V gave up 7 bases and J gave up 0 bases, with 12 bases separating them. The germline gives CDR1 MDHEN, CDR2 SYDVKM.

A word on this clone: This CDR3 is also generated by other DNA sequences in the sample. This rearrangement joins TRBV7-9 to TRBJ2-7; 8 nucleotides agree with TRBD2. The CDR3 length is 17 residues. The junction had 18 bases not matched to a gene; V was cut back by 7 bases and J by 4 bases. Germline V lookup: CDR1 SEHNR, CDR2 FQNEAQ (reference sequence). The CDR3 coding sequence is TGTGCCAGCACCAGAAATTTAGCCGGGACTAGAAGTTACGAGCAGTACTTC. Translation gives CASTRNLAGTRSYEQYF.

The CDR3, as DNA: TGCGCCAGCAGCTTGGAGCTCGTCGGCTACGAGCAGTACTTC. The encoded protein is CASSLELVGYEQYF. The V and J genes are TRBV5-1 and TRBJ2-7; no reliable D call. Looked up from germline, CDR1 is SGHRS and CDR2 is YFSETQ. The V end lost 0 bases, the J end lost 3 bases, and 10 bases lay between the germline ends. The CDR3 extends over 14 amino acids.

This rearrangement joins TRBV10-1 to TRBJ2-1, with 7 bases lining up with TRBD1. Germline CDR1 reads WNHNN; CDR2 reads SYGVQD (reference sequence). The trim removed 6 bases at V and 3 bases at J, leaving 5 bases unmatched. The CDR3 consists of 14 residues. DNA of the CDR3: TGCGCCAGCAGCGACAGGGACCACTACAATGAGCAGTTCTTC. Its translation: CASSDRDHYNEQFF.